One sample yielded the 15 T cell receptor beta chains listed below, sequenced in a study of cytomegalovirus exposure and HLA in healthy donors. Primers included in the PCR were 60 Vbeta and 13 Jbeta primers. This table comes from immunoSEQ multiplex PCR, and its TCRdb copy is limited to in-frame clones, with some not included. This sample has about 150,000 clones, with just under 65% found just once. Sequencing used PBMCs. These receptors were collected from a woman aged 60-75 years in good health and CMV-seropositive.

The chain recombines TRBV7-2 with TRBJ1-1; D might be TRBD1 (5 bases). This CDR3 has 16 amino acids. V was shortened by 1 base and J by 4 bases, with 16 bases between the two germline ends. Germline assignment: CDR1 SGHTA and CDR2 FQGNSA. For the CDR3, the DNA is TGTGCCAGCAGCTTAGTCGGCGGGGCCGTTGGCACTGAAGCTTTCTTT. Protein sequence: CASSLVGGAVGTEAFF.

The chain's CDR3 is CATSRDQGGDEQFF. In DNA form, the CDR3 reads TGTGCCACCAGCAGAGATCAGGGTGGAGATGAGCAGTTCTTC. The V gene is TRBV15, the J gene TRBJ2-1; tentatively, D is TRBD1 (5 bases). CDR3 length: 14 amino acids. Germline V gives CDR1 LNHNV, CDR2 YYDKDF (reference sequence). Deletions cut 0 bases from V and 8 bases from J, with 11 bases between.

This clone was seen once. The chain carries TRBV7-2 and TRBJ2-7; 8 bases fit TRBD2. Germline V gene lookup returns CDR1 SGHTA and CDR2 FQGNSA. The CDR3 sequence is 17 residues long. Trimming took 5 bases from V and 0 from J; bases not matched to a gene: 12. Written as DNA, the CDR3 is TGTGCCAGCAGCCCCGGGTCGGGCGGGAGGCCCTCCTACGAGCAGTACTTC. Protein sequence: CASSPGSGGRPSYEQYF.

The chain employs TRBV28 and TRBJ2-7; tentative D call: TRBD2 (5 bases). Germline lookup yields CDR1 MDHEN and CDR2 SYDVKM. CDR3 size: 12 residues. The CDR3 bases are TGTGCGTCCGGGGTGGGTCATCTCGAGCAGTACTTC. This sequence encodes CASGVGHLEQYF.

Of note for this clone: This sample includes further DNA sequences coding for the same CDR3. V gene TRBV5-5 combines with J gene TRBJ2-7, with a tentative D call TRBD2 (6 bases). Germline V gives CDR1 SGHKS, CDR2 YYEKEE (reference sequence). The CDR3 is 16 amino acids. Trimming removed 6 bases at V and 1 base at J, with 20 bases between. CDR3 protein: CASKKNGGSSSYEQYF. In DNA form, the CDR3 reads TGTGCCAGCAAAAAAAATGGGGGGTCATCTTCCTACGAGCAGTACTTC.

This clone was found a few times. V is TRBV7-9 and J is TRBJ2-3, with 9 bases aligning to TRBD1. The J segment lost 2 bases and the V segment lost 3 bases, leaving 9 bases of the junction unmatched. Germline loops: CDR1 SEHNR, CDR2 FQNEAQ (reference sequence). This CDR3 comprises 17 residues. CDR3 nucleotides: TGTGCCAGCAGCTTTACTCCCGGGACAGGGTACACAGATACGCAGTATTTT. Its translation: CASSFTPGTGYTDTQYF.

This chain connects TRBV6-9 to TRBJ1-2; 8 bases match TRBD1. The germline V gene has CDR1 MNHGY and CDR2 SVAAGI. The CDR3 runs to 12 residues. With V trimmed by 4 bases and J by 8 bases, 3 bases remained unmatched. The CDR3 DNA sequence: TGTGCCAGCAGTTTAGACAGGGGCGGCTACACCTTC. Its translation is CASSLDRGGYTF.

This clone was observed a handful of times. The chain joins TRBV21-1 to TRBJ1-4. TRBV21-1 has pseudogene status. The CDR3 covers 18 residues. CDR3 amino acids: CASSKGRRRRPTNEKLFF. CDR3 sequence (DNA): TGTGCCAGCAGCAAAGGAAGAAGGAGGAGACCAACTAATGAAAAACTGTTTTTT.

The count of this clone is one. V is TRBV27 and J is TRBJ2-1, with D perhaps TRBD2 (6 bases). The CDR3 contains 15 residues. Germline V gene sequence: CDR1 MNHEY, CDR2 SMNVEV (reference sequence). Trimming cost V 7 bases and J 0 bases, with 13 bases left between them. CDR3 bases: TGTGCCAGCATCAAAAGGCGGGGCTCCTACAATGAGCAGTTCTTC. Translation: CASIKRRGSYNEQFF.

CDR3 residues: CASSFSGGAGTIYF. CDR3 sequence (DNA): TGTGCCAGCAGTTTCTCAGGGGGCGCAGGCACCATATATTTT. The chain employs TRBV6-6 and TRBJ1-3, with 8 positions matching TRBD1. This CDR3 contains 14 residues. In germline, CDR1 is MNHNY, CDR2 SVGAGI (reference sequence). The J segment lost 9 bases and the V segment lost 4 bases, leaving 8 bases of the junction unmatched.

CDR3 DNA: TGCAGCGTGAGCCTCGACAGGGTGACCGAGCAGTACTTC. Its protein product is CSVSLDRVTEQYF. This chain connects TRBV29-1 to TRBJ2-5, with 7 bases fitting TRBD1. The DNA matches TRBJ2-7 better at its end, which makes the J call doubtful. The V gene's germline CDR1 is SQVTM and CDR2 ANQGSEA. The CDR3 is 13 residues long.

This clone has a handful of counts. The chain uses TRBV2 and TRBJ1-5; D is unclear. Trimming shortened V by 6 bases and J by 0 bases, and 15 bases separated the two germline ends. The germline V gene encodes CDR1 SNHLY and CDR2 FYNNEI. CDR3 length: 16 amino acids. CDR3 in DNA: TGTGCCAGCAGCGGACTCTTGGTCTATAGCAATCAGCCCCAGCATTTT. It yields the protein CASSGLLVYSNQPQHF. The variable domain in full, with the rest retrieved from reference TRBV2 and TRBJ1-5, is EPEVTQTPSHQVTQMGQEVILRCVPISNHLYFYWYRQILGQKVEFLVSFYNNEISEKSEIFDDQFSVERPDGSNFTLKIRSTKLEDSAMYFCASSGLLVYSNQPQHFGDGTRLSIL.

This clone was recorded a few times. The chain carries TRBV5-6 and TRBJ2-7; 7 bases line up with TRBD2. The CDR3 totals 12 residues. V gave up 4 bases and J gave up 6 bases; unmatched junction bases: 4. CDR1 and CDR2 from the germline V gene are SGHDT and YYEEEE. CDR3 loop: CASSPGGSEQYF. The CDR3 region has the DNA TGTGCCAGCAGCCCCGGGGGGTCCGAGCAGTACTTC.

This clone was picked up one time. The CDR3 loop reads CASSYDGQPTYGYTF. For the CDR3, the DNA is TGTGCCAGCAGTTACGACGGACAGCCAACATATGGCTACACCTTC. The genes are TRBV6-5 and TRBJ1-2, with D maybe TRBD1 (6 bases). Germline lookup yields CDR1 MNHEY and CDR2 SVGAGI. The CDR3 contains 15 residues. V lost 2 bases and J 5 bases, leaving 15 bases between the germline ends.

CDR3 protein: CASSANWGLSSYEQYF. DNA for the CDR3: TGCGCCAGCAGCGCAAACTGGGGACTTTCTTCCTACGAGCAGTACTTC. The V and J genes are TRBV4-1 and TRBJ2-7; D might be TRBD2 (6 bases). Trimming left V 5 bases short and J 1 base short, with 18 bases between. The CDR3 contains 16 residues. Per the germline V gene, CDR1 is MGHRA and CDR2 is YSYEKL.